This T cell receptor (beta chain) was documented in a study of CD8 T cells in ankylosing spondylitis. At least ten counts were recorded for this clonotype. Its cognate antigen is unknown. CDR3 length: 17 residues. Trimming cost V 5 bases and J 1 base, with 21 bases left between them. Germline CDR1 SGHRS, CDR2 YFSETQ. Regarding the study as a whole: Previously reported in reactive arthritis synovial fluid and blood were some of the motif variants. Characteristic, it appeared, of ankylosing spondylitis blood was a TCR beta motif of about eight highly homologous variants.

A single record per CDR3 protein comes from TCRdb applying MiXCR to the 5' RACE reads. The data contain 150,000 to 200,000 distinct CDR3 sequences, under 35% of them singletons. The TCR comes from a male donor with ankylosing spondylitis. Sequenced input: synovial fluid, either unsorted or a sorted T cell fraction (not recorded which). The gene calls are TRBV5-1 and TRBJ2-5; perhaps TRBD2 as D (6 bases). As DNA, the CDR3 is TGCGCCAGCAGTCTTGGTGGGGTGGGAGGCCTCCAAGAGACCCAGTACTTC. Protein sequence: CASSLGGVGGLQETQYF.